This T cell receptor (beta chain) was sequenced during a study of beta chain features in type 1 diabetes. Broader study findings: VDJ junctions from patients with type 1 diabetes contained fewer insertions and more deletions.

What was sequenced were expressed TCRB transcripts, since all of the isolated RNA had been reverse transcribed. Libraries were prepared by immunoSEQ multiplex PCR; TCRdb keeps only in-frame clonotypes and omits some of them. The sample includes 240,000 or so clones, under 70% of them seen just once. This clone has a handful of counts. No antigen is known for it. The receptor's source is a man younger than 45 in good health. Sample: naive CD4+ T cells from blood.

CDR3 bases: TGTGCCTGGAGTACAGGGAAAGCTAACTATGGCTACACCTTC. It is translated as CAWSTGKANYGYTF. The genes are TRBV30 and TRBJ1-2; a weak D match, TRBD1 (6 bases). The CDR3 length is 14 residues. V lost 2 bases and J lost 0, with 10 bases in between. Germline V CDR1 and CDR2: GTSNPN, SVGIG (reference sequence).